This is a list of T cell receptor beta chains from one sample in a study of blood T cell repertoires in COVID-19. Using immunoSEQ multiplex PCR, the repertoire was profiled, and TCRdb retains in-frame clones only, with some absent. The table shows about 270,000 clones, with 83% occurring only once. Sequenced material: peripheral blood. All receptors come from a woman aged 45-65 years who had recovered from COVID-19. The CDR3 runs from the conserved cysteine through the conserved F or W. The order of the fields is V gene, J gene, clone size, CDR3 protein. Part of the rows lack a size; the others show once, few, many or a class for expanded clones.

v_call: TRBV19
j_call: TRBJ1-5
clone_size: once
cdr3_aa: CASRRTPGTLYSNQPQHF

v_call: TRBV5-1
j_call: TRBJ1-1
clone_size: -
cdr3_aa: CASSQMGQGMTEAFF

v_call: TRBV5-1
j_call: TRBJ2-3
clone_size: -
cdr3_aa: CASSFGTSGRSTDTQYF

v_call: TRBV4-3
j_call: TRBJ2-7
clone_size: once
cdr3_aa: CASSQAHAGGHYEQYF

v_call: TRBV5-1
j_call: TRBJ2-3
clone_size: -
cdr3_aa: CASSLPVGGGTDTQYF

v_call: TRBV6-2/TRBV6-3
j_call: TRBJ2-5
clone_size: -
cdr3_aa: CASSPVRGPGTDSLKTQYF

v_call: TRBV19
j_call: TRBJ2-3
clone_size: -
cdr3_aa: CASRLAGGPDTQYF

v_call: TRBV18
j_call: TRBJ2-2
clone_size: -
cdr3_aa: CASSPRRAGRGGELFF

v_call: TRBV9
j_call: TRBJ1-1
clone_size: -
cdr3_aa: CASSVDGNTEAFF

v_call: TRBV4-3
j_call: TRBJ2-7
clone_size: once
cdr3_aa: CASSQDSGGPNEQYF

v_call: TRBV7-9
j_call: TRBJ1-6
clone_size: -
cdr3_aa: CASRPRTKSSYNSPLHF

v_call: TRBV7-2
j_call: TRBJ2-7
clone_size: -
cdr3_aa: CASSLGFSVGSSYEQYF

v_call: TRBV28
j_call: TRBJ1-5
clone_size: -
cdr3_aa: CASRGQYNQPQHF

v_call: TRBV27
j_call: TRBJ2-1
clone_size: -
cdr3_aa: CASSLGRYNEQFF

v_call: TRBV5-1
j_call: TRBJ2-1
clone_size: -
cdr3_aa: CASSPAGTSGGGAYNEQFF

v_call: TRBV20-1
j_call: TRBJ2-7
clone_size: -
cdr3_aa: CSASRASSYEQYF

v_call: TRBV12-3/TRBV12-4
j_call: TRBJ2-5
clone_size: -
cdr3_aa: CASSRAWETQYF

v_call: TRBV2
j_call: TRBJ1-2
clone_size: -
cdr3_aa: CASSESGGGGYTF

v_call: TRBV5-1
j_call: TRBJ2-5
clone_size: -
cdr3_aa: CASSSDRGGQETQYF

v_call: TRBV9
j_call: TRBJ2-3
clone_size: few
cdr3_aa: CASSDTGFGDTQYF

v_call: TRBV3-1/TRBV3-2
j_call: TRBJ2-1
clone_size: -
cdr3_aa: CASSQDVGLAGRNEQFF

v_call: TRBV27
j_call: TRBJ2-1
clone_size: few
cdr3_aa: CASTPDSGTLTGGEQFF

v_call: TRBV5-4
j_call: TRBJ2-1
clone_size: -
cdr3_aa: CASSRRLEEWNNEQFF

v_call: TRBV10-3
j_call: TRBJ1-5
clone_size: -
cdr3_aa: CAISAATGHPNQPQHF

v_call: TRBV27
j_call: TRBJ2-1
clone_size: -
cdr3_aa: CASSALSSYNEQFF

v_call: TRBV10-3
j_call: TRBJ1-3
clone_size: few
cdr3_aa: CAISDLGTGSGNTIYF

v_call: TRBV30
j_call: TRBJ1-4
clone_size: -
cdr3_aa: CAWAAGQATNEKLFF

v_call: TRBV19
j_call: TRBJ2-3
clone_size: -
cdr3_aa: CASRRTGWGSTDTQYF

v_call: TRBV4-1
j_call: TRBJ1-1
clone_size: -
cdr3_aa: CASSQDRQGGTEAFF

v_call: TRBV24-1
j_call: TRBJ2-5
clone_size: -
cdr3_aa: CATSDFRREETQYF

v_call: TRBV25-1
j_call: TRBJ2-1
clone_size: -
cdr3_aa: CATSQGASSYNEQFF

v_call: TRBV4-3
j_call: TRBJ1-6
clone_size: -
cdr3_aa: CASSQDRDYNSPLHF

v_call: TRBV11-2
j_call: TRBJ1-1
clone_size: -
cdr3_aa: CASSSGTYESGAFF

v_call: TRBV19
j_call: TRBJ2-7
clone_size: once
cdr3_aa: CASSVRTSYEQYF

v_call: TRBV9
j_call: TRBJ2-3
clone_size: -
cdr3_aa: CASSVGISGGVTDTQYF

v_call: TRBV5-4
j_call: TRBJ1-6
clone_size: -
cdr3_aa: CASSVDRAAPSLHF

v_call: TRBV28
j_call: TRBJ2-6
clone_size: once
cdr3_aa: CASSRGSSGANVLTF

v_call: TRBV4-3
j_call: TRBJ2-1
clone_size: -
cdr3_aa: CASSQAASGWQFF

v_call: TRBV30
j_call: TRBJ2-3
clone_size: -
cdr3_aa: CAWSRGTDTQYF

v_call: TRBV28
j_call: TRBJ1-5
clone_size: -
cdr3_aa: CASGPGTGGSQPQHF

v_call: TRBV7-2
j_call: TRBJ1-2
clone_size: once
cdr3_aa: CASSPAGRNYGYTF

v_call: TRBV18
j_call: TRBJ2-1
clone_size: -
cdr3_aa: CASSPQQQGGNEQFF

v_call: TRBV4-1
j_call: TRBJ2-6
clone_size: -
cdr3_aa: CASSQGTGGSSGANVLTF

v_call: TRBV5-6
j_call: TRBJ1-1
clone_size: -
cdr3_aa: CASSFGLGEAFF

v_call: TRBV19
j_call: TRBJ2-5
clone_size: once
cdr3_aa: CATMRGAQETQYF

v_call: TRBV5-1
j_call: TRBJ2-7
clone_size: -
cdr3_aa: CASSPTLASGGGTYEQYF

v_call: TRBV7-2
j_call: TRBJ2-7
clone_size: -
cdr3_aa: CASSLSGVDREQYF